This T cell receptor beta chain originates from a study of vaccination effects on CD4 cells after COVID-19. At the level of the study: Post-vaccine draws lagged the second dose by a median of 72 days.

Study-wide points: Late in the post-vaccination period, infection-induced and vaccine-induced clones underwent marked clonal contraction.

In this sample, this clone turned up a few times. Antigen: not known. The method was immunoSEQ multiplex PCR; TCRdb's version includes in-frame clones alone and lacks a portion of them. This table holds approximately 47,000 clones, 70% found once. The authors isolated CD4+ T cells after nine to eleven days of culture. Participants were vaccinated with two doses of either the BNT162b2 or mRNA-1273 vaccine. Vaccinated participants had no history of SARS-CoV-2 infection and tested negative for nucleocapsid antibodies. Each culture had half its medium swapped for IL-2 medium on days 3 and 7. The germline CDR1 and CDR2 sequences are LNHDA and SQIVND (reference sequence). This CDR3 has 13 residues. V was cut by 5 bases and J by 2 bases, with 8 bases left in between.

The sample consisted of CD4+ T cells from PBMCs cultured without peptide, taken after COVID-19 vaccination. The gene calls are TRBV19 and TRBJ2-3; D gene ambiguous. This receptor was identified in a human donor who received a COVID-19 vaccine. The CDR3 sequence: CASSPRTTDTQYF. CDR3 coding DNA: TGTGCCAGTAGTCCGCGAACCACAGATACGCAGTATTTT.